Below, one T cell receptor beta chain is given with its context. Antigen unknown. These data originate in a study of cytomegalovirus exposure and HLA in healthy donors. Turning to the study itself: As an earlier analysis found, some 170 million T cells yielded over 95 million unique TCR beta sequences. Notes on the study in general: The likely origin of a cluster of highly shared sequence variants was a sequencing artifact.

Although they were nominally healthy when sampled, donors likely had unrecorded immune exposures. The PCR was carried out with 60 Vbeta primers and 13 Jbeta primers. The assay was immunoSEQ multiplex PCR, and TCRdb's table has in-frame clones only and misses some. This sample's table has approximately 120,000 clones. The V gene lost 6 bases and the J gene lost 3 bases, with 18 bases spanning the gap. CDR3 length equals 15 residues. From germline, CDR1 is MDHEN and CDR2 SYDVKM. The receptor was isolated from a man aged 40-49 years in good health and CMV-seronegative. The rearrangement joins TRBV28 to TRBJ2-7; possibly TRBD1 for D (6 bases). Sequences were obtained from PBMCs. Written as DNA, the CDR3 is TGTGCCAGCAGGGCACCGGGACATAATTACTACGAGCAGTACTTC. Residues: CASRAPGHNYYEQYF.